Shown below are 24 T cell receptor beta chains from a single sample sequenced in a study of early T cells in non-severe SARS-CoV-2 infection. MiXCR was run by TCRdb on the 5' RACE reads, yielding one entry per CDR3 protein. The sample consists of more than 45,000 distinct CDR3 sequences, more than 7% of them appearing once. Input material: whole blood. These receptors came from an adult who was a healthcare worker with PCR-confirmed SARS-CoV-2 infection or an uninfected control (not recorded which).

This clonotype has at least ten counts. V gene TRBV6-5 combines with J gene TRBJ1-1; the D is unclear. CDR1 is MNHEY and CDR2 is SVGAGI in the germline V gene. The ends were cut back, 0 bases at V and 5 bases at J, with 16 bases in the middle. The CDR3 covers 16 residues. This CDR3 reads CASSYSIWGSGTEAFF. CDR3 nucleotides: TGTGCCAGCAGTTACTCGATTTGGGGTTCTGGGACTGAAGCTTTCTTT.

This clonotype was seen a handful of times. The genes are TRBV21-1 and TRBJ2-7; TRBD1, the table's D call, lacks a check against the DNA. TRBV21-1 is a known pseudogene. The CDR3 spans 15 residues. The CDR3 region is CASSAPGPQRYEQYF. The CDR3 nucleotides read TGTGCCAGCAGCGCTCCGGGACCTCAACGCTACGAGCAGTACTTC.

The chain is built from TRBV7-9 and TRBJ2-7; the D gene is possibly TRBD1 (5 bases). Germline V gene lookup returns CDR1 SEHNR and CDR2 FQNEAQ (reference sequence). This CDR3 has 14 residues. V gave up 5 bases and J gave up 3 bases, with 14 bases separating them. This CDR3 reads CASSLGQGLYEQYF. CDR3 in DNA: TGTGCCAGCAGCCTAGGCCAGGGCCTCTACGAGCAGTACTTC.

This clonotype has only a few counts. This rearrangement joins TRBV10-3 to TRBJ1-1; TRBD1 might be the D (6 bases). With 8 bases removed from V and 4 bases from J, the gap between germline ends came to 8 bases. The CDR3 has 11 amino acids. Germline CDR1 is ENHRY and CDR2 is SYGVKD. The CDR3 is CAIAGATEAFF. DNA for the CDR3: TGTGCCATCGCAGGGGCCACTGAAGCTTTCTTT.

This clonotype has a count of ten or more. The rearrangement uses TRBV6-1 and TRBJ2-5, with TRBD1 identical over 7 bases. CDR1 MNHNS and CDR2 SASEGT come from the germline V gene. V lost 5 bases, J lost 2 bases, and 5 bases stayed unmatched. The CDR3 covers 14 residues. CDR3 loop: CASSSPGGQETQYF. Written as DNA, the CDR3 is TGTGCCAGCAGTTCACCAGGGGGTCAAGAGACCCAGTACTTC.

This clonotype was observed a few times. CDR3 sequence (DNA): TGTGCCAGCAGCCATGACAAGAACACCGGGGAGCTGTTTTTT. Translated: CASSHDKNTGELFF. The chain couples TRBV7-7 to TRBJ2-2; D remains unclear. Trimming left V 5 bases short and J 1 base short, with 8 bases between. CDR3 length: 14 residues. Germline CDR1 reads SSHAT; CDR2 reads FNYEAQ (reference sequence).

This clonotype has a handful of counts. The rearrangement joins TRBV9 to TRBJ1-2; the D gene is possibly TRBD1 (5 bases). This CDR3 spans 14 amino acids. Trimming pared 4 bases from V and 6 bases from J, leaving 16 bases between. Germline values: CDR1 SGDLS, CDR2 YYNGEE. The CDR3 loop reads CASSSRDFYNGYTF. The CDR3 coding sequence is TGTGCCAGCAGCTCCCGGGACTTCTATAATGGCTACACCTTC.

Here the CDR3 reads CASRRTGTNEQFF. The DNA for the CDR3 is TGTGCCAGCAGGAGGACAGGGACCAATGAGCAGTTCTTC. The chain uses TRBV27 and TRBJ2-1, with 8 bases identical to TRBD1. This CDR3 has 13 amino acids. Germline V gives CDR1 MNHEY, CDR2 SMNVEV (reference sequence). J lost 6 bases, V lost 6 bases, and 4 bases had no gene match.

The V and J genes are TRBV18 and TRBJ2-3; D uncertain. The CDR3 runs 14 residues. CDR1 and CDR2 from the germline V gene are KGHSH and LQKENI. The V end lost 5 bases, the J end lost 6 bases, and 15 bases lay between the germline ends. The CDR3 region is CASSSLDLRDTQYF. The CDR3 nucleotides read TGTGCCAGCTCATCATTGGACCTGAGGGATACGCAGTATTTT. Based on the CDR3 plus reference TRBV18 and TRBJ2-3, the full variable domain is NAGVMQNPRHLVRRRGQEARLRCSPMKGHSHVYWYRQLPEEGLKFMVYLQKENIIDESGMPKERFSAEFPKEGPSILRIQQVVRGDSAAYFCASSSLDLRDTQYFGPGTRLTVL.

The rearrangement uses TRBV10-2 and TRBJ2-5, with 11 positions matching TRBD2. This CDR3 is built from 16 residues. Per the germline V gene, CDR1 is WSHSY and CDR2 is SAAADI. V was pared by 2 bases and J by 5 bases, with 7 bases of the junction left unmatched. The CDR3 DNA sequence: TGCGCCAGCAGTGAGATAGCGGGAGGGCCTCGGGAGACCCAGTACTTC. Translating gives CASSEIAGGPRETQYF.

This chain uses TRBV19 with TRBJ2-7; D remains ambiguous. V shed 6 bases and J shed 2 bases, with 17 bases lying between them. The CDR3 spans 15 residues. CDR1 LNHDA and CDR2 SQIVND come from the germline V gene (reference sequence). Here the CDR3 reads CASSLSPNTPYEQYF. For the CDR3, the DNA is TGTGCCAGTAGCCTCTCTCCGAACACCCCCTACGAGCAGTACTTC.

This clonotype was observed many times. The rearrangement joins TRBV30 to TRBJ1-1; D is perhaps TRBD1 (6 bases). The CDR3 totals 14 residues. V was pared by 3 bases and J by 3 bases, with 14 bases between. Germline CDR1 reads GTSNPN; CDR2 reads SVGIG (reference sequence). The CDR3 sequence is CAWSPGGGYTEAFF. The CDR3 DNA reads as TGTGCCTGGAGCCCTGGGGGGGGCTACACTGAAGCTTTCTTT.

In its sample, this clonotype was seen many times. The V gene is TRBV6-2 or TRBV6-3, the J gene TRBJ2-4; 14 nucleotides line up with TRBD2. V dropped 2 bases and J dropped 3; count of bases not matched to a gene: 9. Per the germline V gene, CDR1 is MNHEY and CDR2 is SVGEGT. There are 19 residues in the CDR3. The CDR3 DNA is TGTGCCAGCAGTTACCTAGGACTAGCGGGAGGATTTGGCAAAAACATTCAGTACTTC. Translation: CASSYLGLAGGFGKNIQYF.

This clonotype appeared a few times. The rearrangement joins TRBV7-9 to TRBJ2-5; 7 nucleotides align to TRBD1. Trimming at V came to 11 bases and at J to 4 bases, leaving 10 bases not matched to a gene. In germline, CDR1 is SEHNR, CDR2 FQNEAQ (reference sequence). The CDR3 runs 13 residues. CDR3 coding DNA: TGTGCCGGCCAGGGGGAGAGGACAGAGACCCAGTACTTC. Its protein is CAGQGERTETQYF.

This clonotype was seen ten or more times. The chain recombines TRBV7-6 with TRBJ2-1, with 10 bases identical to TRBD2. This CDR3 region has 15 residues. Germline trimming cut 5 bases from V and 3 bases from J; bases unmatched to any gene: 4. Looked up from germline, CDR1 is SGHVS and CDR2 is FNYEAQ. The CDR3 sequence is CASSRIAGGYNEQFF. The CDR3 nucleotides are TGTGCCAGCAGCCGCATAGCGGGGGGCTACAATGAGCAGTTCTTC.

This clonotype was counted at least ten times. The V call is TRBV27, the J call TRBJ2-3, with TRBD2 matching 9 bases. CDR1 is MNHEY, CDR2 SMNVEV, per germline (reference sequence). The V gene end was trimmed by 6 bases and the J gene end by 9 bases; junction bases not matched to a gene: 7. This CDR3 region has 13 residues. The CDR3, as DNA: TGTGCCAGCAGGCCGAGTAGCGGGAGAACGCAGTATTTT. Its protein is CASRPSSGRTQYF.

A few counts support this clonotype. The chain's CDR3 is CASSLAVAGDADTQYF. The CDR3 DNA is TGTGCCAGCAGCTTAGCGGTGGCGGGAGATGCAGATACGCAGTATTTT. This sequence joins TRBV7-7 and TRBJ2-3, with TRBD2 matching 7 bases. The germline V gene has CDR1 SSHAT and CDR2 FNYEAQ (reference sequence). This CDR3 spans 16 amino acids. Unmatched junction bases numbered 7, after V lost 0 bases and J lost 4 bases.

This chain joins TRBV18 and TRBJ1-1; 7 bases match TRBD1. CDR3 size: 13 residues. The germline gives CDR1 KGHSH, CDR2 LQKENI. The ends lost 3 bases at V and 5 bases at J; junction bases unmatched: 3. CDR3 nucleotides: TGTGCCAGCTCACCCGACAGGGATACTGAAGCTTTCTTT. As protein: CASSPDRDTEAFF.

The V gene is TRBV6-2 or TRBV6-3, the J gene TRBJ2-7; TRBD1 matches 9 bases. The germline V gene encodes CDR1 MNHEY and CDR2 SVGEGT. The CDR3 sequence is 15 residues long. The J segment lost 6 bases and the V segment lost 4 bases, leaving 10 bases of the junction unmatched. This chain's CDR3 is CASSSPGQGIIEQYF. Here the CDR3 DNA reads TGTGCCAGCAGTTCCCCCGGACAGGGGATAATCGAGCAGTACTTC.

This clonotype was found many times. CDR3 DNA sequence: TGTGCCAGCATCCTCTCCGGGACAGGGAACACCGGGGAGCTGTTTTTT. Its protein is CASILSGTGNTGELFF. The chain joins TRBV12-3 or TRBV12-4 to TRBJ2-2; 8 bases agree with TRBD1. The CDR3 runs to 16 residues. J lost 1 base, V lost 7 bases, and 8 bases had no gene match.

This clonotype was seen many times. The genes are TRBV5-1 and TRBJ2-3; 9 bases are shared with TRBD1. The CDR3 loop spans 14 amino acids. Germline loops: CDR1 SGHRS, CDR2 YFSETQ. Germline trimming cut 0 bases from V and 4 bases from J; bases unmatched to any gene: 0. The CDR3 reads CASSLGQGADTQYF. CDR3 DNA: TGCGCCAGCAGCTTGGGACAGGGGGCAGATACGCAGTATTTT.

The chain's CDR3 is CASTASGSAEQYF. CDR3 sequence (DNA): TGTGCCAGCACAGCTAGCGGGAGTGCCGAGCAGTACTTC. The rearrangement joins TRBV25-1 to TRBJ2-7; 10 bases map to TRBD2. The junction had 6 bases not matched to a gene; V was cut back by 7 bases and J by 6 bases. This CDR3 has 13 amino acids. Germline loops: CDR1 MGHDK, CDR2 SYGVNS.

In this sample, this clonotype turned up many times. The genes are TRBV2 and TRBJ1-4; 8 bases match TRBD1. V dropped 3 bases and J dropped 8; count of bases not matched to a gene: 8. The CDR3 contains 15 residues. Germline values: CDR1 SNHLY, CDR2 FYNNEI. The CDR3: CASSDQGADGEKLFF. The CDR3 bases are TGTGCCAGCAGTGACCAGGGGGCCGACGGCGAAAAACTGTTTTTT.

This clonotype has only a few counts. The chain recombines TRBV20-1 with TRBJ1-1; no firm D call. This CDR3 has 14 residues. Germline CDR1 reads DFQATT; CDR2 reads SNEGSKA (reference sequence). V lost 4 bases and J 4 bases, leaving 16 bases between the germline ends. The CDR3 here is CSATRLLTSTEAFF. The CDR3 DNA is TGCAGTGCTACCAGACTTCTGACGAGCACTGAAGCTTTCTTT.